These 24 T cell receptor beta chains came from one sample sequenced in a study of blood T cell repertoires in COVID-19. The method was immunoSEQ multiplex PCR; TCRdb's version includes in-frame clones alone and lacks a portion of them. The repertoire consists of about 180,000 clones, with 87% occurring once and the leading ten covering about 2.7%. Sequencing was done on a sample of peripheral blood. The receptors come from a man in his forties with active or convalescent COVID-19.

The chain is built from TRBV4-1 and TRBJ2-3; D is possibly TRBD2 (6 bases). The CDR3 has 15 amino acids. V gave up 4 bases and J gave up 1 base, with 12 bases separating them. CDR1 MGHRA and CDR2 YSYEKL come from the germline V gene. CDR3 region: CASSPASSGTDTQYF. The DNA of the CDR3 is TGCGCCAGCAGCCCCGCCTCTAGCGGCACAGATACGCAGTATTTT.

The V call is TRBV9, the J call TRBJ1-1, with 7 bases identical to TRBD1. From germline, CDR1 is SGDLS and CDR2 YYNGEE. V was clipped by 2 bases and J by 4 bases; unmatched bases: 5. This CDR3 is built from 14 residues. This CDR3 is CASSVSSGGTEAFF. The CDR3 DNA is TGTGCCAGCAGCGTTTCGTCAGGGGGCACTGAAGCTTTCTTT. Based on the CDR3 plus reference TRBV9 and TRBJ1-1, the full variable domain is DSGVTQTPKHLITATGQRVTLRCSPRSGDLSVYWYQQSLDQGLQFLIQYYNGEERAKGNILERFSAQQFPDLHSELNLSSLELGDSALYFCASSVSSGGTEAFFGQGTRLTVV.

The chain uses TRBV5-1 and TRBJ2-7, with D perhaps matching TRBD1 (6 bases). Germline V CDR1 and CDR2: SGHRS, YFSETQ. The CDR3 loop spans 15 amino acids. Trimming left V 4 bases short and J 0 bases short, with 14 bases between. Here the CDR3 reads CASSALDSRSYEQYF. DNA for the CDR3: TGCGCCAGCAGCGCTTTGGACAGTCGCTCCTACGAGCAGTACTTC. Combining the CDR3 with reference TRBV5-1 and TRBJ2-7 gives the whole variable domain KAGVTQTPRYLIKTRGQQVTLSCSPISGHRSVSWYQQTPGQGLQFLFEYFSETQRNKGNFPGRFSGRQFSNSRSEMNVSTLELGDSALYLCASSALDSRSYEQYFGPGTRLTVT.

This chain connects TRBV5-5 to TRBJ1-3; 8 bases line up with TRBD1. The ends lost 3 bases at V and 4 bases at J; junction bases unmatched: 6. Germline loops: CDR1 SGHKS, CDR2 YYEKEE (reference sequence). The CDR3 totals 15 residues. The CDR3: CASSSAGGGGNTIYF. The CDR3 DNA reads as TGTGCCAGCAGCTCCGCAGGGGGCGGAGGAAACACCATATATTTT.

The V call is TRBV2, the J call TRBJ1-2, with 8 positions matching TRBD1. This CDR3 region has 14 residues. Germline loops: CDR1 SNHLY, CDR2 FYNNEI. Losses at the gene ends were 6 bases for V and 2 bases for J; bases not matched to a gene: 5. The CDR3 DNA reads TGTGCCAGCAGGGCCGGACAGGGAAACTATGGCTACACCTTC. Amino acids: CASRAGQGNYGYTF.

The chain links TRBV29-1 to TRBJ2-2; D remains ambiguous. From germline, CDR1 is SQVTM and CDR2 ANQGSEA. V was cut by 3 bases and J by 6 bases, with 11 bases left in between. This CDR3 contains 13 residues. CDR3 DNA sequence: TGCAGCGTTGACTCAGGCAATGCCGGGGAGCTGTTTTTT. This codes for CSVDSGNAGELFF.

The V gene is TRBV12-3 or TRBV12-4, the J gene TRBJ1-4; possible D gene TRBD1, 6 bases. Between the trimmed V and J ends, which lost 3 bases and 14 bases, there was a span of 10 bases. The CDR3 loop spans 11 amino acids. CDR3 in DNA: TGTGCCAGCAGTTTGACAGGCCGCCTGTTTTTT. Translated, it gives CASSLTGRLFF.

The V gene is TRBV6-5, the J gene TRBJ1-2; D unresolved. V lost 7 bases and J lost 1, with 16 bases in between. The V gene's germline CDR1 is MNHEY and CDR2 SVGAGI. The length of the CDR3 is 15 residues. The CDR3 is CASTPNSGGNYGYTF. In nucleotides, the CDR3 is TGTGCCAGCACTCCAAACAGCGGTGGTAACTATGGCTACACCTTC.

V usage is TRBV27 and J usage is TRBJ1-2, with D possibly being TRBD1 (5 bases). The CDR3 spans 16 residues. The V and J ends lost 7 bases and 8 bases respectively, with 26 bases between them. From germline, CDR1 is MNHEY and CDR2 SMNVEV (reference sequence). The chain's CDR3 is CASTPFGAASPAGYTF. CDR3 DNA sequence: TGTGCCAGCACCCCCTTTGGGGCAGCTTCCCCTGCGGGCTACACCTTC.

The chain combines TRBV7-2 with TRBJ2-1; D possibly corresponds to TRBD1 (5 bases). The CDR3 totals 16 residues. Germline V gene lookup returns CDR1 SGHTA and CDR2 FQGNSA. V lost 1 base to trimming and J lost 2 bases, with 12 bases between them. The CDR3 here is CASSLDPGITYNEQFF. CDR3 nucleotides: TGTGCCAGCAGCTTAGATCCAGGGATCACCTACAATGAGCAGTTCTTC. Looking up the rest from reference TRBV7-2 and TRBJ2-1 gives the full variable domain: GAGVSQSPSNKVTEKGKDVELRCDPISGHTALYWYRQSLGQGLEFLIYFQGNSAPDKSGLPSDRFSAERTGGSVSTLTIQRTQQEDSAVYLCASSLDPGITYNEQFFGPGTRLTVL.

In this sample, this clone turned up once. The chain couples TRBV5-1 to TRBJ1-2; 8 nucleotides agree with TRBD1. CDR1 SGHRS and CDR2 YFSETQ come from the germline V gene. The CDR3 consists of 15 residues. The V gene end was trimmed by 3 bases and the J gene end by 8 bases; junction bases not matched to a gene: 12. CDR3 bases: TGCGCCAGCAGCTCGGACAGGGTAGAGTCTCGGGGCTACACCTTC. This sequence encodes CASSSDRVESRGYTF.

The chain carries TRBV7-9 and TRBJ2-4; 7 bases fit TRBD1. The V and J ends lost 5 bases and 5 bases, in that order; junction bases with no gene match: 9. This CDR3 has 15 residues. Germline lookup yields CDR1 SEHNR and CDR2 FQNEAQ (reference sequence). The CDR3 nucleotides read TGTGCCAGCAGCCGGACAGGCTCCGGAGAAAACATTCAGTACTTC. It codes for CASSRTGSGENIQYF.

V gene TRBV7-2 combines with J gene TRBJ1-5; D is undetermined. Germline CDR1 reads SGHTA; CDR2 reads FQGNSA. The CDR3 contains 12 residues. The V end lost 3 bases, the J end lost 6 bases, and 6 bases lay between the germline ends. This CDR3 is CASSFSGQPQHF. Here the CDR3 DNA reads TGTGCCAGCAGCTTTTCGGGTCAGCCCCAGCATTTT.

This clone appeared a single time. The chain joins TRBV5-1 to TRBJ1-2, with D possibly TRBD1 on 6 matching bases. The V gene's germline CDR1 is SGHRS and CDR2 YFSETQ. Deletions cut 1 base from V and 3 bases from J, with 10 bases between. CDR3 length equals 14 residues. The CDR3 sequence is CASSLTGSDYGYTF. The CDR3 nucleotides are TGCGCCAGCAGCTTGACAGGGTCGGACTATGGCTACACCTTC.

This rearrangement joins TRBV28 to TRBJ2-1; maybe TRBD1 (5 bases). CDR1 is MDHEN, CDR2 SYDVKM, per germline. V gave up 8 bases and J gave up 6 bases, with 14 bases separating them. The CDR3 is 13 amino acids. The CDR3 sequence is CASGPRVGNEQFF. CDR3 bases: TGTGCCAGCGGCCCCAGGGTCGGCAATGAGCAGTTCTTC.

The chain couples TRBV9 to TRBJ1-2; maybe TRBD1 (5 bases). V lost 7 bases, J lost 7 bases, and 11 bases lay in between. In germline, CDR1 is SGDLS, CDR2 YYNGEE. The CDR3 is made up of 11 amino acids. The DNA of the CDR3 is TGTGCCAGCGATGGGGCGCGTGGCTACACCTTC. Protein sequence: CASDGARGYTF.

The rearrangement joins TRBV28 to TRBJ2-5, with D hard to call. The germline V gene has CDR1 MDHEN and CDR2 SYDVKM. This CDR3 is 14 amino acids long. Trimming shortened V by 5 bases and J by 9 bases, and 19 bases separated the two germline ends. CDR3 amino acids: CASSVTLPLPAQYF. CDR3 DNA sequence: TGTGCCAGCAGTGTGACTCTACCCCTCCCGGCCCAGTACTTC.

CDR3 amino acids: CASTGKRTDTQYF. The CDR3 nucleotides are TGTGCCAGCACAGGGAAGAGGACAGATACGCAGTATTTT. The V and J genes are TRBV6-4 and TRBJ2-3; D is possibly TRBD1 (5 bases). This CDR3 spans 13 amino acids. Germline V CDR1 and CDR2: MRHNA, SNTAGT. V was pared by 7 bases and J by 3 bases, with 11 bases between.

The chain uses TRBV29-1 and TRBJ1-1, with 9 bases that match TRBD1. Germline values: CDR1 SQVTM, CDR2 ANQGSEA. The J segment lost 3 bases and the V segment lost 6 bases, leaving 5 bases of the junction unmatched. The CDR3 sequence is 13 residues long. The CDR3: CSVSTGGDTEAFF. The CDR3 DNA reads TGCAGCGTATCGACAGGGGGAGACACTGAAGCTTTCTTT.

The chain is built from TRBV9 and TRBJ2-3; 12 bases agree with TRBD2. The CDR3 is made up of 15 amino acids. Germline-derived CDR1 and CDR2 are SGDLS and YYNGEE. The V segment lost 4 bases and the J segment 2 bases; nucleotides outside the gene matches: 2. The DNA of the CDR3 is TGTGCCAGCAGCAGGACTAGCGGGGTCACAGATACGCAGTATTTT. It specifies CASSRTSGVTDTQYF.

This clone was picked up one time. V is TRBV5-4 and J is TRBJ1-1; D gene uncertain. The V gene lost 0 bases and the J gene lost 0 bases, with 9 bases spanning the gap. Germline CDR1 SGHNT, CDR2 YYREEE (reference sequence). This CDR3 comprises 15 residues. The CDR3 DNA is TGTGCCAGCAGCTTGGCACAGACTATGAACACTGAAGCTTTCTTT. Encoded protein: CASSLAQTMNTEAFF. Full variable domain (rest looked up from reference TRBV5-4 and TRBJ1-1): ETGVTQSPTHLIKTRGQQVTLRCSSQSGHNTVSWYQQALGQGPQFIFQYYREEENGRGNFPPRFSGLQFPNYSSELNVNALELDDSALYLCASSLAQTMNTEAFFGQGTRLTVV.

The rearrangement joins TRBV7-2 to TRBJ1-1, with 7 bases matching TRBD1. CDR1 and CDR2 from the germline V gene are SGHTA and FQGNSA. The trim removed 4 bases at V and 4 bases at J, leaving 3 bases unmatched. CDR3 size: 13 residues. This CDR3 is CASSSTGTTEAFF. Written as DNA, the CDR3 is TGTGCCAGCAGCTCGACAGGGACCACTGAAGCTTTCTTT. The whole variable domain, remainder taken from reference TRBV7-2 and TRBJ1-1, is GAGVSQSPSNKVTEKGKDVELRCDPISGHTALYWYRQSLGQGLEFLIYFQGNSAPDKSGLPSDRFSAERTGGSVSTLTIQRTQQEDSAVYLCASSSTGTTEAFFGQGTRLTVV.

The chain links TRBV28 to TRBJ2-3; D is unclear. This CDR3 is built from 14 residues. Germline CDR1 reads MDHEN; CDR2 reads SYDVKM. Trimming left V 4 bases short and J 3 bases short, with 11 bases between. CDR3 sequence reads: CASSSYTRTDTQYF. The CDR3 DNA reads TGTGCCAGCAGTTCTTATACCCGGACAGATACGCAGTATTTT.

The V and J genes are TRBV4-1 and TRBJ2-7; 8 bases match TRBD1. The CDR3 extends over 18 amino acids. The germline gives CDR1 MGHRA, CDR2 YSYEKL. Germline trimming cut 0 bases from V and 3 bases from J; bases unmatched to any gene: 13. CDR3 region: CASSQDKGEGQAYYEQYF. The CDR3 nucleotides are TGCGCCAGCAGCCAAGATAAGGGTGAGGGACAGGCTTACTACGAGCAGTACTTC.